Following are 13 T cell receptor beta chains from one sample sequenced in a study of CD8 T cells in Susac syndrome. RNA in amounts of about 0.5 to 1 ug was reverse transcribed with random hexamers. TCRdb redid the calling of the immunoSEQ multiplex PCR reads with MiXCR, one entry per CDR3 protein. The sample has 200,000 to 250,000 distinct CDR3 sequences; 95% are singletons. Material: CD4+ T cells from PBMCs. The receptors were sampled from a human donor with multiple sclerosis.

Only one count was recorded for this clonotype. The rearrangement joins TRBV3-1 to TRBJ2-1; TRBD1 might be the D (5 bases). This CDR3 region has 13 residues. Trimming removed 4 bases from V and 3 bases from J, with 7 bases in between. Germline lookup yields CDR1 LGHDT and CDR2 YNNKEL (reference sequence). Here the CDR3 reads CASSPQVYNEQFF. The CDR3 DNA is TGTGCCAGCAGCCCACAGGTCTACAATGAGCAGTTCTTC.

The CDR3 sequence is CASSGWGLGNQPQHF. CDR3 nucleotide sequence: TGTGCCAGCAGTGGATGGGGGTTAGGGAATCAGCCCCAGCATTTT. This rearrangement joins TRBV12-3 or TRBV12-4 to TRBJ1-5, with a tentative D call TRBD1 (5 bases). The length of the CDR3 is 15 residues. V was trimmed by 5 bases and J by 4 bases, leaving 15 bases between them.

The chain uses TRBV12-3 or TRBV12-4 and TRBJ1-5; D unresolved. The CDR3 spans 14 residues. V was pared by 1 base and J by 7 bases, with 11 bases between. The CDR3: CASSLEGKGQPQHF. The CDR3, as DNA: TGTGCCAGCAGTTTAGAAGGGAAAGGGCAGCCCCAGCATTTT.

The chain is built from TRBV20-1 and TRBJ2-6; 10 nucleotides agree with TRBD1. The CDR3 is 16 residues long. Looked up from germline, CDR1 is DFQATT and CDR2 is SNEGSKA (reference sequence). V lost 5 bases to trimming and J lost 0 bases; unmatched junction nucleotides: 4. CDR3 in amino acids: CSAPWTGGSGANVLTF. CDR3 nucleotide sequence: TGCAGTGCTCCTTGGACAGGGGGCTCTGGGGCCAACGTCCTGACTTTC.

This chain joins TRBV11-2 and TRBJ2-5; 7 bases map to TRBD1. The V segment lost 2 bases and the J segment 4 bases; nucleotides outside the gene matches: 7. This CDR3 has 15 amino acids. CDR1 and CDR2 from the germline V gene are SGHAT and FQNNGV. This CDR3 reads CASSLFPRQGETQYF. The CDR3 bases are TGTGCCAGCAGCTTATTCCCGAGACAGGGAGAGACCCAGTACTTC. The whole variable domain, filled in from reference TRBV11-2 and TRBJ2-5, reads EAGVAQSPRYKIIEKRQSVAFWCNPISGHATLYWYQQILGQGPKLLIQFQNNGVVDDSQLPKDRFSAERLKGVDSTLKIQPAKLEDSAVYLCASSLFPRQGETQYFGPGTRLLVL.

CDR3 in amino acids: CASSIQETQYF. In nucleotides, the CDR3 is TGTGCTAGTTCGATTCAAGAGACCCAGTACTTC. This chain links TRBV12-5 with TRBJ2-5; no firm D call. The length of the CDR3 is 11 residues. Germline lookup yields CDR1 LGHNT and CDR2 FRNRAP. V dropped 8 bases and J dropped 2 bases, with 6 bases sitting between them.

This clonotype showed up just once. DNA for the CDR3: TGCAGTGCTAGAGTTATAGGACATGAGAACACTGAAGCTTTCTTT. Translated, it gives CSARVIGHENTEAFF. The rearrangement uses TRBV20-1 and TRBJ1-1; D possibly corresponds to TRBD1 (5 bases). Trimming removed 1 base at V and 1 base at J, with 13 bases between. CDR1 DFQATT and CDR2 SNEGSKA come from the germline V gene (reference sequence). The CDR3 is made up of 15 amino acids.

V usage is TRBV9 and J usage is TRBJ2-2; 7 bases are shared with TRBD1. The ends lost 4 bases at V and 1 base at J; junction bases unmatched: 4. The CDR3 loop spans 15 amino acids. The germline gives CDR1 SGDLS, CDR2 YYNGEE. The CDR3: CASSPRTGNTGELFF. The CDR3, as DNA: TGTGCCAGCAGCCCCCGGACAGGGAACACCGGGGAGCTGTTTTTT.

The chain couples TRBV6-5 to TRBJ2-1, with D perhaps matching TRBD1 (6 bases). CDR3 length equals 14 residues. V was cut by 6 bases and J by 13 bases, with 22 bases left in between. Germline V CDR1 and CDR2: MNHEY, SVGAGI. CDR3 nucleotides: TGTGCCAGCAGCCCCAGTCGGACAGTCGGAGGTCAGTTCTTC. Residues: CASSPSRTVGGQFF.

The chain couples TRBV10-3 to TRBJ2-7; 9 bases line up with TRBD1. Trimming took 6 bases from V and 2 from J; bases not matched to a gene: 2. Looked up from germline, CDR1 is ENHRY and CDR2 is SYGVKD. CDR3 length equals 13 residues. CDR3: CAIRRTGAYEQYF. CDR3 coding DNA: TGTGCCATCAGGAGGACAGGGGCCTACGAGCAGTACTTC.

The gene calls are TRBV18 and TRBJ2-3, with D perhaps TRBD1 (5 bases). The CDR3 is 13 amino acids. V was pared by 8 bases and J by 1 base, with 10 bases between. Germline assignment: CDR1 KGHSH and CDR2 LQKENI. The CDR3 sequence is CASQEQGTDTQYF. The DNA of the CDR3 is TGTGCCAGCCAAGAACAGGGCACAGATACGCAGTATTTT.

J is TRBJ2-7 and V is TRBV2, with 9 nucleotides matching TRBD1. J gave up 0 bases and V 5 bases, and 2 bases lay outside the gene matches. The CDR3 totals 14 residues. In germline, CDR1 is SNHLY, CDR2 FYNNEI. CDR3 coding DNA: TGTGCCAGCAGTCGGGACAGGGTCTCCTACGAGCAGTACTTC. Its translation is CASSRDRVSYEQYF. Drawing the rest from reference TRBV2 and TRBJ2-7, the complete variable domain is EPEVTQTPSHQVTQMGQEVILRCVPISNHLYFYWYRQILGQKVEFLVSFYNNEISEKSEIFDDQFSVERPDGSNFTLKIRSTKLEDSAMYFCASSRDRVSYEQYFGPGTRLTVT.

The chain couples TRBV19 to TRBJ2-1; 7 nucleotides align to TRBD1. The J segment lost 6 bases and the V segment lost 3 bases, leaving 14 bases of the junction unmatched. Germline V lookup: CDR1 LNHDA, CDR2 SQIVND (reference sequence). This CDR3 is built from 17 residues. The CDR3 nucleotides are TGTGCCAGTAGTATCTCTTATAGTCGGGGACAGTTCAATGAGCAGTTCTTC. It codes for CASSISYSRGQFNEQFF.